This T cell receptor beta chain derives from a study of T cell repertoires in cytomegalovirus infection. One entry per CDR3 protein results from TCRdb running MiXCR on the reads. The profile shows hundreds of thousands of distinct CDR3 sequences, around 10% of them singletons. This clonotype was recorded at least ten times. Trimming pared 6 bases from V and 1 base from J, leaving 14 bases between. Germline V gene lookup returns CDR1 DFQATT and CDR2 SNEGSKA (reference sequence). The CDR3 has 14 residues. This chain links TRBV20-1 with TRBJ2-3; TRBD2 might be the D (6 bases). This clonotype originated in a human donor in good health (CMV status not recorded). Some clones in this sample may be carry-over from other donors' samples. Material: PBMCs. As DNA, the CDR3 is TGCAGTGCCGAGACTAGTTCGGGCACAGATACGCAGTATTTT. Translated, it gives CSAETSSGTDTQYF.